The 30 T cell receptor beta chains below come from one sample, sequenced in a study of cytomegalovirus exposure and HLA in healthy donors. It was with 60 Vbeta and 13 Jbeta primers that the PCR ran. Sequencing used immunoSEQ multiplex PCR; TCRdb keeps in-frame clones, though not all of them. Among 65,000 to 90,000 clones listed, roughly 88% were seen once. Specimen: PBMCs. These receptors were collected from a woman aged 25 to 45 in good health and CMV-seronegative.

The table lists this clone with a few counts. The genes are TRBV4-1 and TRBJ1-1; D remains ambiguous. CDR3 size: 15 residues. Germline V gives CDR1 MGHRA, CDR2 YSYEKL. The ends were cut back, 1 base at V and 2 bases at J, with 11 bases in the middle. In nucleotides, the CDR3 is TGCGCCAGCAGCCAAGCGGGGTCTCGAAACACTGAAGCTTTCTTT. Translating it yields CASSQAGSRNTEAFF.

This clone was detected once. This chain connects TRBV7-2 to TRBJ2-2; perhaps TRBD1 as D (7 bases). V was clipped by 4 bases and J by 6 bases, with 12 bases between them. This CDR3 contains 14 residues. Germline assignment: CDR1 SGHTA and CDR2 FQGNSA. The CDR3 is CASSSQGGAGELFF. The CDR3, as DNA: TGTGCCAGCAGCTCTCAGGGGGGCGCCGGGGAGCTGTTTTTT.

This clone was recorded only once. This chain uses TRBV10-3 with TRBJ1-5, with 9 bases matching TRBD1. CDR3 length: 14 residues. Germline CDR1 and CDR2: ENHRY and SYGVKD. The V segment lost 4 bases and the J segment 7 bases; nucleotides outside the gene matches: 5. The CDR3, as DNA: TGTGCCATCAGTGCGGGACAGGGAGACCAGCCCCAGCATTTT. Its protein is CAISAGQGDQPQHF.

This chain connects TRBV19 to TRBJ1-3, with no clear D. The CDR3 is 15 amino acids. Trimming shortened V by 7 bases and J by 0 bases, and 13 bases separated the two germline ends. CDR1 LNHDA and CDR2 SQIVND come from the germline V gene (reference sequence). CDR3 in DNA: TGTGCCAGTACCCTCGGGAGACTCTCTGGAAACACCATATATTTT. Protein product: CASTLGRLSGNTIYF.

The chain employs TRBV4-1 and TRBJ2-3; TRBD2 matches 8 bases. In germline, CDR1 is MGHRA, CDR2 YSYEKL. The V segment lost 0 bases and the J segment 0 bases; nucleotides outside the gene matches: 5. This CDR3 is built from 17 residues. The CDR3 DNA reads as TGCGCCAGCAGCCAAGAATCGCGCGGGAGGAGCACAGATACGCAGTATTTT. Its protein product is CASSQESRGRSTDTQYF.

The chain has TRBV4-2 and TRBJ2-7, with TRBD2 identical over 8 bases. V trimming: 4 bases; J trimming: 2 bases; junction bases outside the gene matches: 13. Germline V gene data show CDR1 as LGHNA and CDR2 as YNFKEQ. The CDR3 is 17 residues long. The CDR3 sequence: CASSPIKGAGGPYEQYF. As DNA, the CDR3 is TGTGCCAGCAGCCCGATAAAAGGGGCGGGAGGACCCTACGAGCAGTACTTC.

The chain employs TRBV11-2 and TRBJ2-7; 9 nucleotides line up with TRBD1. This CDR3 spans 14 amino acids. V lost 7 bases, J lost 2 bases, and 6 bases stayed unmatched. CDR1 is SGHAT and CDR2 is FQNNGV in the germline V gene. The CDR3 sequence: CASTGTGSAYEQYF. In DNA, the CDR3 is TGTGCCAGCACCGGGACAGGGTCGGCCTACGAGCAGTACTTC.

The chain recombines TRBV30 with TRBJ1-3; D is uncertain. Germline V gives CDR1 GTSNPN, CDR2 SVGIG (reference sequence). Trimming left V 6 bases short and J 4 bases short, with 13 bases between. This CDR3 contains 13 residues. The CDR3 DNA follows: TGTGCCTGCCCGAAGACAAAAGGAAACACCATATATTTT. Translating gives CACPKTKGNTIYF.

The chain is built from TRBV6-5 and TRBJ1-6, with a weak D call TRBD1 (6 bases). In germline, CDR1 is MNHEY, CDR2 SVGAGI. Between the trimmed V and J ends, which lost 6 bases and 9 bases, there was a span of 12 bases. The length of the CDR3 is 13 residues. CDR3 sequence: CASRPTGLSPLHF. In DNA form, the CDR3 reads TGTGCCAGCAGACCTACAGGGCTTTCACCCCTCCACTTT.

The chain links TRBV30 to TRBJ2-7, with 9 bases aligning to TRBD1. CDR1 GTSNPN and CDR2 SVGIG come from the germline V gene (reference sequence). V lost 0 bases to trimming and J lost 7 bases; unmatched junction nucleotides: 7. CDR3 length: 14 amino acids. The CDR3 here is CAWSVLDRGGEQYF. CDR3 DNA: TGTGCCTGGAGTGTACTGGACAGGGGTGGAGAGCAGTACTTC.

The rearrangement joins TRBV5-1 to TRBJ2-3; D might be TRBD1 (6 bases). CDR3 length: 13 residues. Germline V gives CDR1 SGHRS, CDR2 YFSETQ. Trimming took off 1 base at V and 6 bases at J, with 9 bases between the two ends. CDR3 loop: CASSLTGSDTQYF. The DNA of the CDR3 is TGCGCCAGCAGCTTGACAGGGTCCGATACGCAGTATTTT.

This chain joins TRBV6-6 and TRBJ2-7, with 7 bases that match TRBD2. With V trimmed by 5 bases and J by 4 bases, 14 bases remained unmatched. This CDR3 has 16 amino acids. CDR1 MNHNY and CDR2 SVGAGI come from the germline V gene (reference sequence). CDR3 sequence (DNA): TGTGCCAGCAGTACCGCCGGTGCTGCAGCGGGGTACGAGCAGTACTTC. Translation: CASSTAGAAAGYEQYF.

The genes are TRBV6-1 and TRBJ2-7, with TRBD1 matching 7 bases. The trim removed 7 bases at V and 0 bases at J, leaving 6 bases unmatched. Per the germline V gene, CDR1 is MNHNS and CDR2 is SASEGT. The CDR3 is 14 amino acids. CDR3 amino acids: CASTRGQSSYEQYF. The CDR3 nucleotides read TGTGCCAGCACTCGGGGACAGAGCTCCTACGAGCAGTACTTC.

The chain has TRBV19 and TRBJ2-1, with 10 bases fitting TRBD2. The trim removed 3 bases at V and 7 bases at J, leaving 12 bases unmatched. This CDR3 spans 17 amino acids. Germline assignment: CDR1 LNHDA and CDR2 SQIVND (reference sequence). CDR3 coding DNA: TGTGCCAGTAGTATCAGCGTCCTAGCGGGAGTGAATAATGAGCAGTTCTTC. This translates into CASSISVLAGVNNEQFF.

This clone has more than one count but fewer than ten. The V call is TRBV7-9, the J call TRBJ1-5, with TRBD1 matching over 8 bases. The CDR3 is made up of 14 amino acids. V lost 2 bases to trimming and J lost 5 bases; unmatched junction nucleotides: 2. Germline V CDR1 and CDR2: SEHNR, FQNEAQ (reference sequence). CDR3 loop: CASSLTTGDQPQHF. CDR3 sequence (DNA): TGTGCCAGCAGCTTAACGACAGGGGATCAGCCCCAGCATTTT.

This clone was counted once. This rearrangement joins TRBV7-3 to TRBJ1-1; a possible D gene is TRBD1 (6 bases). The germline CDR1 and CDR2 sequences are SGHTA and FQGTGA. Trimming cost V 3 bases and J 8 bases, with 13 bases left between them. CDR3 length: 13 amino acids. The CDR3 protein is CASSFGGPTEAFF. In DNA, the CDR3 is TGTGCCAGCAGCTTCGGGGGGCCAACCGAAGCTTTCTTT.

This chain joins TRBV30 and TRBJ2-7; 13 bases map to TRBD2. This CDR3 contains 13 residues. V lost 7 bases to trimming and J lost 5 bases; unmatched junction nucleotides: 5. CDR1 and CDR2 (germline): GTSNPN, SVGIG (reference sequence). The CDR3 DNA follows: TGTGCCTTTACCGGGACTAGCGGGAACGAGCAGTACTTC. Translating it yields CAFTGTSGNEQYF.

V usage is TRBV5-1 and J usage is TRBJ2-7, with TRBD2 matching over 8 bases. The CDR3 runs to 15 residues. The V and J ends lost 4 bases and 4 bases, in that order; junction bases with no gene match: 10. CDR1 is SGHRS, CDR2 YFSETQ, per germline. CDR3 region: CASSPAGLVSYEQYF. The DNA of the CDR3 is TGCGCCAGCAGCCCGGCGGGACTAGTGTCTTACGAGCAGTACTTC.

The chain links TRBV4-2 to TRBJ2-7; a possible D gene is TRBD2 (6 bases). The germline V gene encodes CDR1 LGHNA and CDR2 YNFKEQ. The CDR3 is made up of 16 amino acids. V was clipped by 0 bases and J by 1 base, with 13 bases between them. The CDR3: CASSQDSAGLSYEQYF. The CDR3 bases are TGTGCCAGCAGCCAAGATAGTGCGGGATTATCCTACGAGCAGTACTTC.

This sequence joins TRBV19 and TRBJ1-3; D might be TRBD1 (5 bases). The ends were cut back, 5 bases at V and 4 bases at J, with 9 bases in the middle. Germline values: CDR1 LNHDA, CDR2 SQIVND (reference sequence). The length of the CDR3 is 13 residues. The CDR3 loop is CASSHQGGNTIYF. DNA for the CDR3: TGTGCCAGTAGTCACCAGGGCGGAAACACCATATATTTT.

This clone has a handful of counts. The gene calls are TRBV7-9 and TRBJ2-7, with 8 bases matching TRBD2. V shed 0 bases and J 10 bases; nucleotides not matched to a gene: 11. CDR1 SEHNR and CDR2 FQNEAQ come from the germline V gene (reference sequence). This CDR3 contains 15 residues. CDR3 sequence (DNA): TGTGCCAGCAGCTTAGCGCGGGGGGAATACGACCCCCAGTACTTC. Translation: CASSLARGEYDPQYF.

The chain joins TRBV25-1 to TRBJ2-5; 7 nucleotides agree with TRBD1. Looked up from germline, CDR1 is MGHDK and CDR2 is SYGVNS. The J segment lost 7 bases and the V segment lost 3 bases, leaving 5 bases of the junction unmatched. There are 13 residues in the CDR3. The CDR3 loop reads CASSERQGGTQYF. The CDR3 nucleotides read TGTGCCAGCAGTGAGCGACAGGGTGGGACCCAGTACTTC.

V is TRBV29-1 and J is TRBJ1-5; D call uncertain. The germline V gene has CDR1 SQVTM and CDR2 ANQGSEA. V lost 4 bases and J lost 5, with 9 bases in between. The CDR3 spans 12 residues. The CDR3 DNA reads as TGCAGCGTTGGTGGAGGCGATCAGCCCCAGCATTTT. It yields the protein CSVGGGDQPQHF.

The chain joins TRBV28 to TRBJ2-5, with D unresolved. Germline V gives CDR1 MDHEN, CDR2 SYDVKM. The CDR3 runs 13 residues. Trimming removed 6 bases at V and 2 bases at J, with 10 bases between. This chain's CDR3 is CASRPHEQETQYF. The CDR3 region has the DNA TGTGCCAGCAGGCCTCATGAGCAAGAGACCCAGTACTTC.

The CDR3 region has the DNA TGTGCCAGCAGCCCCCGGACAGGGGGTGAGACCCAGTACTTC. Translated, it gives CASSPRTGGETQYF. The chain has TRBV9 and TRBJ2-5, with 10 bases lining up with TRBD1. CDR1 is SGDLS and CDR2 is YYNGEE in the germline V gene. After removal of 4 bases from V and 5 bases from J, the junction contained 5 bases not matched to a gene. The CDR3 runs to 14 residues.

This chain links TRBV13 with TRBJ2-5, with D possibly matching TRBD2 (5 bases). Germline lookup yields CDR1 PRHDT and CDR2 FYEKMQ (reference sequence). The V end lost 3 bases, the J end lost 5 bases, and 10 bases lay between the germline ends. The CDR3 sequence is 13 residues long. The CDR3 nucleotides read TGTGCCAGCAGCTTGGGGTCTAGCGAGACCCAGTACTTC. Protein: CASSLGSSETQYF.

The chain carries TRBV18 and TRBJ2-7, with TRBD1 matching 9 bases. The CDR3 totals 15 residues. Germline lookup yields CDR1 KGHSH and CDR2 LQKENI. J was trimmed by 3 bases and V by 3 bases; bases with no gene match: 6. Here the CDR3 DNA reads TGTGCCAGCTCACCCCGGGACAGGGCGCTCTACGAGCAGTACTTC. This codes for CASSPRDRALYEQYF.

This chain links TRBV15 with TRBJ1-3; no definite D call. Germline loops: CDR1 LNHNV, CDR2 YYDKDF (reference sequence). This CDR3 has 16 amino acids. V shed 0 bases and J shed 4 bases, with 13 bases lying between them. DNA of the CDR3: TGTGCCACCAGCAGAGATGTAGCGCCGGGGGGAAACACCATATATTTT. It encodes CATSRDVAPGGNTIYF.

The chain recombines TRBV28 with TRBJ1-2; 9 positions agree with TRBD1. V lost 6 bases, J lost 4 bases, and 3 bases stayed unmatched. This CDR3 is built from 13 residues. CDR1 is MDHEN and CDR2 is SYDVKM in the germline V gene. The CDR3: CASSTGGSYGYTF. In DNA, the CDR3 is TGTGCCAGCAGCACAGGGGGCAGCTATGGCTACACCTTC.

The V and J genes are TRBV6-1 and TRBJ1-1; 8 bases align to TRBD1. Germline CDR1 is MNHNS and CDR2 is SASEGT. The V and J ends lost 4 bases and 0 bases, in that order; junction bases with no gene match: 4. The CDR3 runs to 15 residues. The CDR3 sequence is CASSAWGQVNTEAFF. The DNA for the CDR3 is TGTGCCAGCAGTGCCTGGGGACAGGTGAACACTGAAGCTTTCTTT.